Detailed here is one T cell receptor beta chain. Its specificity is not known. The data stem from a study of chemoradiotherapy in HPV16-positive cancers. The assay was immunoSEQ multiplex PCR, and TCRdb's table has in-frame clones only and misses some. Of about 5,000 clones listed, about 76% were seen once; the top ten hold 6.1%. Findings and limits, study-wide: The functional HPV-specific definition rests on just a couple of HPV16-positive patients. Non-HPV-specific T cells did not expand in tumors during treatment, whereas candidate HPV-specific clones and E7-related motifs did. HPV-responsive T-cell expansion during chemoradiotherapy was linked to improved recurrence-free survival in HPV16-positive patients.

This CDR3 is 15 amino acids long. CDR1 is ENHRY and CDR2 is SYGVKD in the germline V gene. Trimming removed 3 bases at V and 0 bases at J, with 10 bases between. The genes are TRBV10-3 and TRBJ2-3, with D possibly matching TRBD2 (5 bases). This receptor was obtained from a human donor with HPV-associated anogenital cancer. The source material was tumor tissue, sampled from a patient who underwent chemoradiotherapy. The DNA for the CDR3 is TGTGCCATCAGTGATGAGGGCGGGAGCACAGATACGCAGTATTTT. Translated, it gives CAISDEGGSTDTQYF.